The 11 T cell receptor beta chains presented below share a single source sample, sequenced in a study of T cells after yellow fever vaccination. TCRdb recomputed calls from the 5' RACE reads with MiXCR, one row per CDR3 protein. Of 110,000 to 150,000 distinct CDR3 sequences listed, roughly 6.7% were seen once; the top ten hold under 0.8%. Sequenced material: CD4+ T cells sorted from PBMCs, taken 10 days after the yellow fever booster vaccination. The receptors derive from a young man who received the YFV17D yellow fever vaccine.

This clonotype was counted many times. The CDR3 here is CASSFYNEQFF. In DNA form, the CDR3 reads TGTGCCAGCAGTTTCTACAATGAGCAGTTCTTC. The chain uses TRBV11-2 and TRBJ2-1; D unclear. The CDR3 spans 11 residues. Per the germline V gene, CDR1 is SGHAT and CDR2 is FQNNGV. Trimming removed 6 bases from V and 3 bases from J, with 3 bases in between.

There are many counts of this clonotype. The J gene is TRBJ2-1, the V gene TRBV18, with 7 bases fitting TRBD2. Germline assignment: CDR1 KGHSH and CDR2 LQKENI. V lost 3 bases to trimming and J lost 4 bases; unmatched junction nucleotides: 15. This CDR3 has 18 residues. DNA for the CDR3: TGTGCCAGCTCACCCATGGACGGTTCGGAGCGGGGTTACAATGAGCAGTTCTTC. Amino acid sequence: CASSPMDGSERGYNEQFF.

In its sample, this clonotype was seen many times. The rearrangement uses TRBV20-1 and TRBJ2-5; 12 bases match TRBD1. Trimming took 6 bases from V and 5 from J; bases not matched to a gene: 10. This CDR3 comprises 15 residues. CDR1 is DFQATT, CDR2 SNEGSKA, per germline (reference sequence). Written as DNA, the CDR3 is TGCAGTGCCGAACCGGGACAGGGGGCTTGGGAGACCCAGTACTTC. This encodes CSAEPGQGAWETQYF.

The chain uses TRBV30 and TRBJ2-5, with 7 bases identical to TRBD2. The length of the CDR3 is 16 residues. With 0 bases clipped from V and 5 bases from J, the junction kept 12 bases outside the gene matches. Germline V gives CDR1 GTSNPN, CDR2 SVGIG (reference sequence). In DNA, the CDR3 is TGTGCCTGGAGTGTACAAGCGGGAAGTTTACGGGAGACCCAGTACTTC. Residues: CAWSVQAGSLRETQYF.

This clonotype was seen at least ten times. The chain uses TRBV18 and TRBJ1-1; TRBD1 matches 9 bases. V lost 5 bases and J lost 2; bases outside the gene matches: 6. CDR1 KGHSH and CDR2 LQKENI come from the germline V gene. This CDR3 has 15 residues. This chain's CDR3 is CASSIQGQGNTEAFF. The CDR3 nucleotides are TGTGCCAGCTCAATACAGGGACAGGGAAACACTGAAGCTTTCTTT. Full variable domain (remainder filled in from reference TRBV18 and TRBJ1-1): NAGVMQNPRHLVRRRGQEARLRCSPMKGHSHVYWYRQLPEEGLKFMVYLQKENIIDESGMPKERFSAEFPKEGPSILRIQQVVRGDSAAYFCASSIQGQGNTEAFFGQGTRLTVV.

Turning to this clonotype: It may be a read error: a sequence one base away is much more abundant. The chain is built from TRBV4-1 and TRBJ2-2; no clear D gene. This CDR3 is 16 amino acids long. Germline V gives CDR1 MGHRA, CDR2 YSYEKL. Deletions cut 1 base from V and 5 bases from J, with 14 bases between. The DNA for the CDR3 is TGCGCCAGCAGCCAAGTAGGGATCGCGAGAACCGGGGAGCTGTTTTTT. Translated: CASSQVGIARTGELFF.

On this clonotype: Possible read error: a much larger clone is one base away. J is TRBJ2-1 and V is TRBV24-1; 9 positions match TRBD2. J was trimmed by 4 bases and V by 5 bases; bases with no gene match: 5. CDR3 length: 15 residues. Germline V gene lookup returns CDR1 KGHDR and CDR2 SFDVKD. CDR3: CATSGSAGGYNEQFF. In DNA form, the CDR3 reads TGTGCCACCAGTGGTAGCGCGGGGGGGTACAATGAGCAGTTCTTC.

This clonotype was counted only a few times. As DNA, the CDR3 is TGTGCCAGTAGCCGAAAGAGGGGGGGGCTTGGAAACACCATATATTTT. This translates into CASSRKRGGLGNTIYF. This chain connects TRBV19 to TRBJ1-3; maybe TRBD1 (6 bases). Per the germline V gene, CDR1 is LNHDA and CDR2 is SQIVND (reference sequence). V was clipped by 6 bases and J by 3 bases, with 18 bases between them. The CDR3 loop spans 16 amino acids.

This clonotype was counted many times. The rearrangement joins TRBV27 to TRBJ2-3, with D possibly TRBD2 on 5 matching bases. The CDR3 loop spans 15 amino acids. The V and J ends lost 2 bases and 2 bases respectively, with 11 bases between them. Germline assignment: CDR1 MNHEY and CDR2 SMNVEV (reference sequence). CDR3 DNA: TGTGCCAGCAGTTTACCGGGGATGAACACAGATACGCAGTATTTT. Its protein is CASSLPGMNTDTQYF.

This clonotype showed up just a few times. The chain combines TRBV20-1 with TRBJ2-1; D ambiguous. Trimming shortened V by 0 bases and J by 4 bases, and 13 bases separated the two germline ends. The CDR3 sequence is 15 residues long. Germline CDR1 is DFQATT and CDR2 is SNEGSKA (reference sequence). CDR3 sequence: CSARDGNSPYNEQFF. CDR3 sequence (DNA): TGCAGTGCTAGAGATGGGAATAGCCCATACAATGAGCAGTTCTTC.

This clonotype has a count of ten or more. The chain employs TRBV7-2 and TRBJ2-5; tentatively, D is TRBD1 (6 bases). The CDR3 covers 15 residues. Trimming pared 0 bases from V and 4 bases from J, leaving 12 bases between. From germline, CDR1 is SGHTA and CDR2 FQGNSA. The CDR3 protein is CASSLAGGLRETQYF. CDR3 in DNA: TGTGCCAGCAGCTTAGCTGGGGGCCTCCGAGAGACCCAGTACTTC.